The subject of this entry is one TCR beta chain. V lost 1 base to trimming and J lost 9 bases, with 17 bases between them. Germline-derived CDR1 and CDR2 are SGHRS and YFSETQ. This CDR3 has 15 amino acids. The sample originates from a study of blood T cell repertoires in COVID-19. Across the study: Samples representing acute and convalescent COVID-19 were sourced from the United States, Italy and Spain. The analysed material was cDNA or gDNA that came from T cells, B-cell-depleted T cells, or PBMCs.

Authors' processing steps: It was from reference gene primer amplification that nucleated cell counts were estimated. TCRdb's copy holds only in-frame clones and misses some; the assay was immunoSEQ multiplex PCR. D and trimming come from the DNA, and the V and J calls and clone size come from that table. The sample has over 200,000 clones; roughly 86% are singletons. This clonotype originated in a woman in her fifties or sixties with acute or convalescent COVID-19. The rearrangement uses TRBV5-1 and TRBJ2-1, with a tentative D call TRBD2 (7 bases). Specimen: peripheral blood. The CDR3 sequence: CASSLRGASIGEQFF. Written as DNA, the CDR3 is TGCGCCAGCAGCTTGCGGGGGGCTAGCATAGGTGAGCAGTTCTTC.